These T cell receptor beta chains were read from a single sample in a study of cytomegalovirus exposure and HLA in healthy donors. Repertoires were generated with immunoSEQ multiplex PCR, while TCRdb's copy carries only in-frame clones and drops some. The sample holds some 150,000 clones; 78% are singletons and the top ten take approximately 2.8%. Sequenced: PBMCs. Receptor source: a male donor in good health and CMV-seronegative. CDR3s include the opening cysteine and the closing phenylalanine or tryptophan. The order of the fields is V gene, J gene, CDR3 protein.

TRBV2	TRBJ1-2	CASSVGEGNYGYTF
TRBV27	TRBJ2-1	CASSSASGVSNYNEQFF
TRBV2	TRBJ2-1	CASNRFGQGVSNEQFF
TRBV27	TRBJ2-7	CASSYYTGALLEQYF
TRBV7-3	TRBJ2-1	CASSSTGTSYNEQFF
TRBV9	TRBJ2-5	CASSPRDSGGQETQYF
TRBV30	TRBJ1-4	CALGPGTGEKLFF
TRBV4-1	TRBJ1-5	CASSQDGTGRNQPQHF
TRBV29-1	TRBJ2-5	CSANRDTQETQYF
TRBV6-1	TRBJ1-1	CASSEGQGGKAFF
TRBV2	TRBJ2-2	CASSGTVTNTGELFF
TRBV19	TRBJ2-1	CASSIIAGGPEDEQFF
TRBV7-9	TRBJ2-3	CASSRTDTQYF
TRBV5-1	TRBJ1-2	CASSLGGSAYGYTF
TRBV7-9	TRBJ1-1	CASSLPGGTEAFF
TRBV19	TRBJ2-7	CASSTSGSWYEQYF
TRBV6-6	TRBJ1-1	CASKPPNTEAFF
TRBV29-1	TRBJ2-5	CSVAVAVQETQYF
TRBV28	TRBJ2-7	CASSLGQGGAYEQYF
TRBV19	TRBJ2-3	CASSRGTSGDRTDTQYF
TRBV29-1	.	CSVFVSYEQYF
TRBV10-3	TRBJ2-2	CATERGGQTNTGELFF
TRBV2	TRBJ2-5	CASSTGSQETQYF
TRBV10-3	TRBJ1-3	CAISADSIYGNTIYF
TRBV5-1	TRBJ1-4	CASSLDQGAGEKLFF
TRBV30	TRBJ1-1	CAWSRGLAFF
TRBV6-1	TRBJ2-1	CASSAWHRVTEQFF
TRBV6-5	TRBJ1-5	CASSLDRTSNQPQHF
TRBV30	TRBJ1-2	CAWSVATQGGYTF
TRBV2	TRBJ2-7	CASSDRGNLYEQYF
TRBV14	TRBJ1-2	CASSQAAFPGSYGYTF
TRBV11-2	TRBJ2-3	CASSLRGVSTDTQYF
TRBV7-9	TRBJ1-1	CASSFTGGGTEAFF
TRBV10-3	TRBJ1-5	CASHTGDSNQPQHF
TRBV5-1	TRBJ2-3	CASSFIAGGPSDTQYF
TRBV28	TRBJ2-3	CASSHQRSYTDTQYF
TRBV13	TRBJ1-2	CASEGGLNYGYTF
TRBV6-1	TRBJ1-1	CASSEAATGSTGAFF
TRBV7-8	TRBJ1-4	CASSQDRVMEKLFF
TRBV9	TRBJ1-5	CASSETDSSNQPQHF
TRBV19	TRBJ2-3	CASSGRLAGGTDTQYF
TRBV6-6	TRBJ1-6	CASRERSYNSPLHF
TRBV19	TRBJ2-5	CASSIGLAVETQYF
TRBV2	TRBJ1-4	CASTGQQPNEKLFF
TRBV11-2	TRBJ2-7	CASSLEQGSWYEQYF
TRBV4-2	TRBJ1-2	CASSQDGTGVNYGYTF
TRBV10-3	TRBJ2-5	CAISAGTSGQETQYF
TRBV20-1	.	CSARGSYEQYF
TRBV7-2	TRBJ2-3	CASSLGRGDTQYF
TRBV7-2	TRBJ1-5	CASSLRGQQPNQPQHF
TRBV21-1	TRBJ2-1	CASYIGQGDEQFF
TRBV18	TRBJ2-1	CASSPLGLAGGRNEQFF
TRBV2	TRBJ2-2	CASSPGGQGGGELFF